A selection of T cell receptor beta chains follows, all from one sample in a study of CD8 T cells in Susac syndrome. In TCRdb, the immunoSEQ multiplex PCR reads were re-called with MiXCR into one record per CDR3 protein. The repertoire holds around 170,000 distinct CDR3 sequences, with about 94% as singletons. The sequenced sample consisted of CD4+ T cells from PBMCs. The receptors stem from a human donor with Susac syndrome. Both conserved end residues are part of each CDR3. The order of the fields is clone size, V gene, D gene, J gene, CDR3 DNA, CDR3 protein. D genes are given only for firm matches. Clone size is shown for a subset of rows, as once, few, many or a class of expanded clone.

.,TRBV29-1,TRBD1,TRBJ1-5,TGCAGCGTTATGACAGGGGGCGATCAGCCCCAGCATTTT,CSVMTGGDQPQHF
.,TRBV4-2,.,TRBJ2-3,TGTGCCAGCAGCCCTCGGGTTGGCCATACGCAGTATTTT,CASSPRVGHTQYF
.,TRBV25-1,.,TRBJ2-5,TGTGCCAGCAGTGATCGGCGGTTCCAAGAGACCCAGTACTTC,CASSDRRFQETQYF
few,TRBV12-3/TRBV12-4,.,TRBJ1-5,TGTGCCAGCAGTTTAGGTCACAATCAGCCCCAGCATTTT,CASSLGHNQPQHF
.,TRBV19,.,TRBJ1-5,TGTGCCAGACCCCGAGGGTGTCAGCCCCAGCATTTT,CARPRGCQPQHF
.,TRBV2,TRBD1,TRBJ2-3,TGTGCCAGCACGGGACAGGGGGCAGAAGGTACGCAGTATTTT,CASTGQGAEGTQYF
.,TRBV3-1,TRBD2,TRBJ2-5,TGTGCCAGCAGCCAAGTAGCGGGATCAGAGACCCAGTACTTC,CASSQVAGSETQYF
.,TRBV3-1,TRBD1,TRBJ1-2,TGTGCCAGCAGTCAAAGGACAGGGGGCGGATTCTATGGCTACACCTTC,CASSQRTGGGFYGYTF
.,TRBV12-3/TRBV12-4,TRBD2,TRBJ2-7,TGTGCCAGCCTTGGGACTAGCGGGGGCCGAAGCTCCTACGAGCAGTACTTC,CASLGTSGGRSSYEQYF
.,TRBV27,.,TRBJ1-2,TGTGCCAGCAGCCAGAGGGGTCGGGGCTACACCTTC,CASSQRGRGYTF
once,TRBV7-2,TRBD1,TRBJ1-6,TGTGCCAGCAGCTTAGCTGGTTCGGGACAGGCTTATTCACCCCTCCACTTT,CASSLAGSGQAYSPLHF
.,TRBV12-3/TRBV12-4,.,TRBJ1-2,TGTGCCAGCAGTTTAGGTTCTCGGGGTTCCGGCTACACCTTC,CASSLGSRGSGYTF
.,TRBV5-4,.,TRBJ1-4,TGTGCCAGCAGCTCGCAAGGCCCGAATGAAAAACTGTTTTTT,CASSSQGPNEKLFF
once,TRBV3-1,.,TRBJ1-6,TGTGCCAGCAGCCAAGTACCCGGAGAAGGTAATTCACCCCTCCACTTT,CASSQVPGEGNSPLHF
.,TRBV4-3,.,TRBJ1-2,TGCGCCAGCAGCCAAGGGGCCGCGGCTAACTATGGCTACACCTTC,CASSQGAAANYGYTF
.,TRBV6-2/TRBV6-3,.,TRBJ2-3,TGTGCCAGCAGTTACCTGGATACGCAGTATTTT,CASSYLDTQYF
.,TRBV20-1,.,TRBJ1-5,TGCAGTGCTAGACGAGGTAGCAATCAGCCCCAGCATTTT,CSARRGSNQPQHF
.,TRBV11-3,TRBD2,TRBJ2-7,TGTGCCAGCAGCCCGGGAGGAGGGGTACCCTACGAGCAGTACTTC,CASSPGGGVPYEQYF
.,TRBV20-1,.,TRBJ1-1,TGCAGTGCTAGGGACGGGAAGAACACTGAAGCTTTCTTT,CSARDGKNTEAFF
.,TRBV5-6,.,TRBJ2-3,TGTGCCAGCAGCCGGGGGTTCGGCCGCACAGATACGCAGTATTTT,CASSRGFGRTDTQYF
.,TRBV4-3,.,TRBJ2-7,TGCGCCAGCAGCCAAGGGACTACTACCTACGAGCAGTACTTC,CASSQGTTTYEQYF
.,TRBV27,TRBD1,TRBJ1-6,TGTGCCAGCAGTTTACCCCCGGGACAGGGCCATATTCCCCTCCACTTT,CASSLPPGQGHIPLHF
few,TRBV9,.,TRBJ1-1,TGTGCCAGCAGCGTAACAGGGAACACTGAAGCTTTCTTT,CASSVTGNTEAFF
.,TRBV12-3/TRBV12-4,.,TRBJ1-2,TGTGCCAGCAGTCGGCGTGGCTACACCTTC,CASSRRGYTF
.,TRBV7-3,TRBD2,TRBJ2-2,TGTGCCAGCAGCTTCGGACTAGCGGGGGTCACCGGGGAGCTGTTTTTT,CASSFGLAGVTGELFF
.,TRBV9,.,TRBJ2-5,TGTGCCAGCAGCGTAGGTTTCGGAGAGACCCAGTACTTC,CASSVGFGETQYF
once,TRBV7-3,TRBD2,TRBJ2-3,TGTGCCAGCAGCTTATCGGCTAGCGGGGCGTCAAATACGCAGTATTTT,CASSLSASGASNTQYF
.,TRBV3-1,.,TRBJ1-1,TGTGCCAGCAGCCAGAATAGCGGGCCTGAAGCTTTCTTT,CASSQNSGPEAFF
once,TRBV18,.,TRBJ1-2,TGTGCCAGCTCACTGGGCCGACAGGAAGGGTATGGCTACACCTTC,CASSLGRQEGYGYTF
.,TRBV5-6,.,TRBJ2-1,TGTGCCAGCAGCTTCGGACTACCTTCCTACAATGAGCAGTTCTTC,CASSFGLPSYNEQFF
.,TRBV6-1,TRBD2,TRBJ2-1,TGTGCCAGCAGTGAGTCTAGCGGCTACAATGAGCAGTTCTTC,CASSESSGYNEQFF
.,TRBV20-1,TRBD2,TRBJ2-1,TGCAGTGCTAGCGTGCTAGCGGGGGGGCCGGGGGATGAGCAGTTCTTC,CSASVLAGGPGDEQFF
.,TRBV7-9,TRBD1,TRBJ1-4,TGTGCCAGCAGCTTAGCGCAGGGGGCTTCTAATGAAAAACTGTTTTTT,CASSLAQGASNEKLFF
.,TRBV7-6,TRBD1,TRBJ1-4,TGTGCCAGCAGCAGGGACAGTAATGAAAAACTGTTTTTT,CASSRDSNEKLFF
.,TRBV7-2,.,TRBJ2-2,TGTGCCAGCAGCTTATCTGGGGGACGCACCGGGGAGCTGTTTTTT,CASSLSGGRTGELFF